The 18 T cell receptor beta chains in this list originate from one sample, sequenced in a study of CD8 T cells in Susac syndrome. cDNA came from around 0.5 to 1 ug RNA primed by random hexamers. A single record per CDR3 protein comes from TCRdb applying MiXCR to the immunoSEQ multiplex PCR reads. Of some 200,000 distinct CDR3 sequences in the sample, approximately 90% were seen once. The sample was CD8+ T cells from PBMCs. The receptors were gathered from a human donor with multiple sclerosis.

V gene TRBV7-9 combines with J gene TRBJ1-1, with 9 nucleotides matching TRBD1. The CDR3 length is 13 residues. Germline V lookup: CDR1 SEHNR, CDR2 FQNEAQ (reference sequence). Trimming at V came to 6 bases and at J to 7 bases, leaving 6 bases not matched to a gene. This chain's CDR3 is CASSSTGGNEAFF. CDR3 sequence (DNA): TGTGCCAGCAGTTCGACAGGGGGGAATGAAGCTTTCTTT.

V and J are TRBV30 and TRBJ2-1; possibly TRBD2 for D (6 bases). The V gene lost 0 bases and the J gene lost 8 bases, with 11 bases spanning the gap. The germline V gene has CDR1 GTSNPN and CDR2 SVGIG (reference sequence). This CDR3 is 13 amino acids long. The CDR3 DNA is TGTGCCTGGAGTGTACAGCTAGCGCATGAGCAGTTCTTC. Translated: CAWSVQLAHEQFF.

This chain connects TRBV3-1 to TRBJ1-1; D remains unclear. The CDR3 is 16 residues long. The V end lost 0 bases, the J end lost 1 base, and 12 bases lay between the germline ends. CDR1 LGHDT and CDR2 YNNKEL come from the germline V gene (reference sequence). CDR3 sequence reads: CASSQDAGYGNTEAFF. The CDR3 region has the DNA TGTGCCAGCAGCCAAGATGCGGGGTATGGGAACACTGAAGCTTTCTTT.

For this clonotype: The junction does not match germline at one end; this may be a read error. The chain links TRBV4-1 to TRBJ1-3; D unresolved. The germline V gene encodes CDR1 MGHRA and CDR2 YSYEKL. The CDR3 covers 14 residues. CDR3 DNA sequence: TGCGCCAGCACCCAAGATCCGGCAGCCTCAACCATATATTTT. Encoded protein: CASTQDPAASTIYF.

This clonotype was recorded a few times. The CDR3 loop reads CASSLGSYTEAFF. The DNA of the CDR3 is TGTGCCAGCAGTTTAGGATCATACACTGAAGCTTTCTTT. The chain combines TRBV12-3 or TRBV12-4 with TRBJ1-1; D gene unclear. V lost 1 base and J lost 3, with 6 bases in between. The CDR3 spans 13 residues.

The rearrangement uses TRBV20-1 and TRBJ1-5, with a weak D call TRBD1 (5 bases). The germline V gene has CDR1 DFQATT and CDR2 SNEGSKA (reference sequence). Trimming took 2 bases from V and 11 from J, leaving 13 bases between them. This CDR3 is built from 12 residues. CDR3 sequence (DNA): TGCAGTGCTAGACGGGGGGAGAGGACCCAGCATTTT. Translated, it gives CSARRGERTQHF.

The V gene is TRBV11-2, the J gene TRBJ2-7, with D possibly called TRBD1 or TRBD2 (5 bases each). Looked up from germline, CDR1 is SGHAT and CDR2 is FQNNGV. The CDR3 loop spans 14 amino acids. Trimming removed 5 bases at V and 3 bases at J, with 14 bases between. The CDR3 DNA is TGTGCCAGCAGCCCCTCGAGGGGCAGCTACGAGCAGTACTTC. Translation: CASSPSRGSYEQYF.

The chain has TRBV6-5 and TRBJ2-2; D is perhaps TRBD2 (5 bases). The V gene's germline CDR1 is MNHEY and CDR2 SVGAGI. V was clipped by 0 bases and J by 7 bases, with 6 bases between them. The CDR3 sequence is 13 residues long. The CDR3 loop is CASSYSAGGELFF. As DNA, the CDR3 is TGTGCCAGCAGTTACTCTGCGGGCGGGGAGCTGTTTTTT.

The CDR3, as DNA: TGTGCCAGCTCTCCCCCGGACAGGGTGGTGTTCTTC. It codes for CASSPPDRVVFF. This chain links TRBV6-6 with TRBJ2-1, with 8 bases fitting TRBD1. Germline CDR1 and CDR2: MNHNY and SVGAGI (reference sequence). J was trimmed by 15 bases and V by 8 bases; bases with no gene match: 12. This CDR3 has 12 residues.

This clonotype was counted a few times. The V and J genes are TRBV9 and TRBJ2-1, with 7 bases aligning to TRBD2. This CDR3 comprises 14 residues. V shed 3 bases, J shed 3 bases, and the junction held 3 bases outside the gene matches. Per the germline V gene, CDR1 is SGDLS and CDR2 is YYNGEE. The CDR3 loop is CASSAGGGYNEQFF. CDR3 bases: TGTGCCAGCAGCGCTGGCGGGGGCTACAATGAGCAGTTCTTC. The whole variable domain, remainder taken from reference TRBV9 and TRBJ2-1, is DSGVTQTPKHLITATGQRVTLRCSPRSGDLSVYWYQQSLDQGLQFLIQYYNGEERAKGNILERFSAQQFPDLHSELNLSSLELGDSALYFCASSAGGGYNEQFFGPGTRLTVL.

The chain recombines TRBV2 with TRBJ2-5; weak D call: TRBD1 (6 bases). Germline loops: CDR1 SNHLY, CDR2 FYNNEI. The CDR3 is made up of 13 amino acids. With 10 bases removed from V and 4 bases from J, the gap between germline ends came to 16 bases. The CDR3, as DNA: TGTGCCACGCCGACAGGCGCGGGAGAGACCCAGTACTTC. This encodes CATPTGAGETQYF.

The V gene is TRBV13, the J gene TRBJ2-5; D assignment may be TRBD1 or TRBD2 (5 bases each). Trimming took 5 bases from V and 4 from J, leaving 17 bases between them. CDR1 and CDR2 from the germline V gene are PRHDT and FYEKMQ (reference sequence). The CDR3 has 15 residues. This chain's CDR3 is CASSPGTGTGETQYF. The CDR3 DNA reads TGTGCCAGCAGCCCTGGGACGGGGACGGGAGAGACCCAGTACTTC.

The chain couples TRBV20-1 to TRBJ2-7, with D possibly being TRBD2 (6 bases). The ends were cut back, 0 bases at V and 2 bases at J, with 11 bases in the middle. Per germline, CDR1 DFQATT and CDR2 SNEGSKA (reference sequence). The CDR3 loop spans 14 amino acids. The CDR3 region has the DNA TGCAGTGCTAGAGATCGGGAGACAGCCTACGAGCAGTACTTC. Translation gives CSARDRETAYEQYF.

The V gene is TRBV10-1, the J gene TRBJ2-2; 9 positions match TRBD1. Per the germline V gene, CDR1 is WNHNN and CDR2 is SYGVQD (reference sequence). J gave up 5 bases and V 10 bases, and 8 bases lay outside the gene matches. This CDR3 region has 14 residues. For the CDR3, the DNA is TGCGCCACGTCCCGTGGGACAGGGACCGGGGAGCTGTTTTTT. Translating gives CATSRGTGTGELFF.

This chain links TRBV9 with TRBJ2-2; 9 bases fit TRBD1. CDR3 length equals 19 residues. Germline CDR1 SGDLS, CDR2 YYNGEE. J gave up 2 bases and V 4 bases, and 15 bases lay outside the gene matches. The CDR3 region is CASSLGQGPHLYNTGELFF. Written as DNA, the CDR3 is TGTGCCAGCAGCCTAGGACAGGGGCCGCACCTCTATAACACCGGGGAGCTGTTTTTT.

The V call is TRBV4-3, the J call TRBJ1-5; D possibly corresponds to TRBD1 (5 bases). CDR1 LGHNA and CDR2 YSLEER come from the germline V gene. This CDR3 spans 15 amino acids. Trimming left V 0 bases short and J 8 bases short, with 14 bases between. DNA for the CDR3: TGCGCCAGCAGCCAAGACCGGGACGGGCGCGAGCCCCAGCATTTT. It codes for CASSQDRDGREPQHF.

The V and J genes are TRBV7-9 and TRBJ2-1; tentative D call: TRBD1 (5 bases). Trimming cost V 2 bases and J 4 bases, with 12 bases left between them. The CDR3 is 15 amino acids. Germline lookup yields CDR1 SEHNR and CDR2 FQNEAQ (reference sequence). The CDR3: CASSLPSKGYNEQFF. CDR3 DNA sequence: TGTGCCAGCAGCTTACCCTCTAAGGGGTACAATGAGCAGTTCTTC.

The chain couples TRBV14 to TRBJ2-1; D gene uncertain. V lost 0 bases to trimming and J lost 0 bases, with 6 bases between them. CDR1 SGHDN and CDR2 FVKESK come from the germline V gene. The CDR3 is 15 residues long. The CDR3: CASSQEPSSYNEQFF. The CDR3 DNA sequence: TGTGCCAGCAGCCAAGAGCCAAGCTCCTACAATGAGCAGTTCTTC.